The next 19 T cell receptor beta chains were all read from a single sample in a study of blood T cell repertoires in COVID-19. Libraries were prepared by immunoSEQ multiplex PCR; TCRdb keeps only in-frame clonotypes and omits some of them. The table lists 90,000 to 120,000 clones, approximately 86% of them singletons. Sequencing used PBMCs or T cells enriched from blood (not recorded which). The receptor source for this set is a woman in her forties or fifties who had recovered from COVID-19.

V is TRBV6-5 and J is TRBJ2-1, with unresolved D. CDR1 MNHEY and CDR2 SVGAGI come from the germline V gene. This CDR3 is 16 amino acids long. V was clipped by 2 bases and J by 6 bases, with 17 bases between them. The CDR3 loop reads CASSYLAEIPANEQFF. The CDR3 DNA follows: TGTGCCAGCAGTTACCTTGCGGAAATCCCCGCCAATGAGCAGTTCTTC.

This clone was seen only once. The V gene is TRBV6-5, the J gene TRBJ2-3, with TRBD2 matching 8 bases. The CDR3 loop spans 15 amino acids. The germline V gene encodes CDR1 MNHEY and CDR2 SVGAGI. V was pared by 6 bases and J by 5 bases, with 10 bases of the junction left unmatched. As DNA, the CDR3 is TGTGCCAGCAGGCCTGGACTAGCCGGGCGAGATACGCAGTATTTT. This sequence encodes CASRPGLAGRDTQYF.

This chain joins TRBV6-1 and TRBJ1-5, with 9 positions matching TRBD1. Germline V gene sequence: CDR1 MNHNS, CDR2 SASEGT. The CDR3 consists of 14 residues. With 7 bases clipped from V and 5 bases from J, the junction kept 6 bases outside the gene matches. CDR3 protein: CASTLQGAYQPQHF. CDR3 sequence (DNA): TGTGCCAGCACCCTACAGGGGGCATATCAGCCCCAGCATTTT.

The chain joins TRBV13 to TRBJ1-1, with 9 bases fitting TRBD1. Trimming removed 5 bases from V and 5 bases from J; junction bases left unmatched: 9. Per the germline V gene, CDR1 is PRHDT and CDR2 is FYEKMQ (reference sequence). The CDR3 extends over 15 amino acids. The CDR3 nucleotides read TGTGCCAGCAGCCAACCGGGACAGGGAAAAACTGAAGCTTTCTTT. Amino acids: CASSQPGQGKTEAFF.

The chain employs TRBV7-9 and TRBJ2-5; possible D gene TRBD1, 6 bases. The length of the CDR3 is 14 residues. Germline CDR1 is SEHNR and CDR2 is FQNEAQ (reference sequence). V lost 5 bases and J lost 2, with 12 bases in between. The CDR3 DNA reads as TGTGCCAGCAGCCCACAGGGTGGACAAGAGACCCAGTACTTC. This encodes CASSPQGGQETQYF.

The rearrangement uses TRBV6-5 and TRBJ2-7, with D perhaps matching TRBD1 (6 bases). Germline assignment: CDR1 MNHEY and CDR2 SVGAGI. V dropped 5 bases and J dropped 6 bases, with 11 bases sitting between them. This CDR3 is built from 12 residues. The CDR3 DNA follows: TGTGCCAGCAGTCTACAGGGCGTCGAGCAGTACTTC. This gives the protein CASSLQGVEQYF.

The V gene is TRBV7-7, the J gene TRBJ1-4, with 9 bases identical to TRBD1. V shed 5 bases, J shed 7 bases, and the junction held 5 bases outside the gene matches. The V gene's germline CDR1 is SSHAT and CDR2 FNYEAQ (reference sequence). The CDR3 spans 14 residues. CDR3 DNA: TGTGCCAGCAGCGCCGGGACAGGGTCTGAAAAACTGTTTTTT. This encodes CASSAGTGSEKLFF.

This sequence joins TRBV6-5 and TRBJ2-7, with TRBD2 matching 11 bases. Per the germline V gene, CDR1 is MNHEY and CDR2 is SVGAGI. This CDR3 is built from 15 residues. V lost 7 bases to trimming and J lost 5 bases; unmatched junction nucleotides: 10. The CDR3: CASTAQLAGVNEQYF. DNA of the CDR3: TGTGCCAGCACTGCCCAACTAGCGGGAGTTAACGAGCAGTACTTC.

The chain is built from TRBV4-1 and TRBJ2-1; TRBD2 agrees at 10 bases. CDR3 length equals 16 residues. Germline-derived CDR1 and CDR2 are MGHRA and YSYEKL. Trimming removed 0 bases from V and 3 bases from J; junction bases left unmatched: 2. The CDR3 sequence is CASSQEASGGYNEQFF. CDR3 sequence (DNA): TGCGCCAGCAGCCAAGAGGCTAGCGGGGGCTACAATGAGCAGTTCTTC.

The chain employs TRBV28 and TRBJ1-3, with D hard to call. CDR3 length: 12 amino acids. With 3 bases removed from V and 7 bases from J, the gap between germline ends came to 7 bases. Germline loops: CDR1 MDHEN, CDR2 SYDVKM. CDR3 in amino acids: CASSFSVNTIYF. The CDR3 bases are TGTGCCAGCAGTTTTAGCGTCAACACCATATATTTT.

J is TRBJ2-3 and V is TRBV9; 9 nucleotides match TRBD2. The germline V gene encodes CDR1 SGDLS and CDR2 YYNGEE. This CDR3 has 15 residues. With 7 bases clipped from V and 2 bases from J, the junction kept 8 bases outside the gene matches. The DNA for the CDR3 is TGTGCCAGCGGCGGTCTAGCGGGACTCACAGATACGCAGTATTTT. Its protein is CASGGLAGLTDTQYF.

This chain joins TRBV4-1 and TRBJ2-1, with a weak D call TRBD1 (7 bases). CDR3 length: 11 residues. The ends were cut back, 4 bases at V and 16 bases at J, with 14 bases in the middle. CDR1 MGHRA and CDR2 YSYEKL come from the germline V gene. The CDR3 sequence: CASSPGGLIFF. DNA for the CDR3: TGCGCCAGCAGCCCAGGGGGGCTAATCTTCTTC.

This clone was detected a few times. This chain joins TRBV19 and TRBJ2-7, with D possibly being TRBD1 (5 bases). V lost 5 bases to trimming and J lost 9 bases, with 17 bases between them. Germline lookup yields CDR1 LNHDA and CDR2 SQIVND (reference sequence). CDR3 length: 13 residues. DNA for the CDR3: TGTGCCAGTAGTCATACAGGACCCCTGGGGCAGTACTTC. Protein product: CASSHTGPLGQYF.

The CDR3 spells CASSITVGTGGGGEQYF. The CDR3 bases are TGTGCCAGTAGTATCACTGTCGGGACAGGGGGCGGAGGCGAGCAGTACTTC. The V call is TRBV19, the J call TRBJ2-7; the match to TRBD1 covers 12 bases. Germline V gene lookup returns CDR1 LNHDA and CDR2 SQIVND (reference sequence). V lost 3 bases and J lost 6; bases outside the gene matches: 12. CDR3 size: 17 residues.

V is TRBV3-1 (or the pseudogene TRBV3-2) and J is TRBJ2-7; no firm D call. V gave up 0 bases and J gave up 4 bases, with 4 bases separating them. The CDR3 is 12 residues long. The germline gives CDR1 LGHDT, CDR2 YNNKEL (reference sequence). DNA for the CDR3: TGTGCCAGCAGCCAAGACCATTACGAGCAGTACTTC. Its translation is CASSQDHYEQYF.

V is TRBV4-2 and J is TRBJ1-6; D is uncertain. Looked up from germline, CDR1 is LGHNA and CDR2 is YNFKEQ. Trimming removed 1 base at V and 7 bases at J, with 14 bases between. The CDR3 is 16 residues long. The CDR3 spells CASSQVTQQLNSPLHF. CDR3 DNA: TGTGCCAGCAGCCAAGTAACACAGCAATTAAATTCACCCCTCCACTTT.

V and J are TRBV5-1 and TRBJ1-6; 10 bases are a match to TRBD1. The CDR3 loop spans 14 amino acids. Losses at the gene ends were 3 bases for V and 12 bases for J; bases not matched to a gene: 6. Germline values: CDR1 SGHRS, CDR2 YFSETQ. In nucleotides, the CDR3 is TGCGCCAGCAGCTCGGGGACAGGGGAATTACCCCTCCACTTT. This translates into CASSSGTGELPLHF.

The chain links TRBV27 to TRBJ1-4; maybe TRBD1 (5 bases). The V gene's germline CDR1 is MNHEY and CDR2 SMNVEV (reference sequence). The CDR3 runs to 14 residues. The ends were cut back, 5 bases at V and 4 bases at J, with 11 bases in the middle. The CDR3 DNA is TGTGCCAGCAGTCGGGGGACGGGTAATGAAAAACTGTTTTTT. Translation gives CASSRGTGNEKLFF.

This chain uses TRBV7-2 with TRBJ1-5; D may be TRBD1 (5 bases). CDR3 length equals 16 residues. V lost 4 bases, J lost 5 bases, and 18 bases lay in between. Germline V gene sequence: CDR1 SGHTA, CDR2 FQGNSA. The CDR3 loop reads CASSSTAGTLDQPQHF. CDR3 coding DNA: TGTGCCAGCAGCTCCACGGCGGGGACTCTAGATCAGCCCCAGCATTTT. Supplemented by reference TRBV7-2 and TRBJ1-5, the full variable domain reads GAGVSQSPSNKVTEKGKDVELRCDPISGHTALYWYRQSLGQGLEFLIYFQGNSAPDKSGLPSDRFSAERTGGSVSTLTIQRTQQEDSAVYLCASSSTAGTLDQPQHFGDGTRLSIL.